The next 25 T cell receptor beta chains were all read from a single sample in a study of neoadjuvant anti-PD-1 for oral cavity cancer. Time point denoted: after neoadjuvant nivolumab, at surgical resection. The data were produced by immunoSEQ multiplex PCR, yet TCRdb's version contains in-frame clones alone and is incomplete. The data hold just under 70,000 clones, with approximately 84% observed a single time. Sequencing used PBMCs, obtained after nivolumab (anti-PD-1) treatment. These receptors were obtained from a person aged 35-79 years with oral cavity squamous cell carcinoma.

This chain connects TRBV6-6 to TRBJ1-2; no firm D call. From germline, CDR1 is MNHNY and CDR2 SVGAGI (reference sequence). V lost 5 bases and J 1 base, leaving 8 bases between the germline ends. The CDR3 is 13 residues long. In DNA, the CDR3 is TGTGCCAGCAGTGACGACTTTAACTATGGCTACACCTTC. Its protein is CASSDDFNYGYTF.

The V and J genes are TRBV6-6 and TRBJ1-2; 9 nucleotides align to TRBD1. This CDR3 has 15 amino acids. J gave up 8 bases and V 4 bases, and 11 bases lay outside the gene matches. Germline assignment: CDR1 MNHNY and CDR2 SVGAGI (reference sequence). The CDR3 loop is CASSSWAGTGSGYTF. The CDR3 DNA is TGTGCCAGCAGTTCCTGGGCCGGGACAGGGTCCGGCTACACCTTC.

The chain combines TRBV10-3 with TRBJ2-7; no reliable D call. Looked up from germline, CDR1 is ENHRY and CDR2 is SYGVKD. The CDR3 covers 13 residues. Trimming shortened V by 2 bases and J by 4 bases, and 9 bases separated the two germline ends. CDR3 loop: CAISEPQLYEQYF. CDR3 DNA sequence: TGTGCCATCAGTGAGCCTCAATTATACGAGCAGTACTTC.

This chain links TRBV7-9 with TRBJ2-1; TRBD2 matches 9 bases. Trimming removed 10 bases from V and 8 bases from J; junction bases left unmatched: 15. The CDR3 extends over 15 amino acids. CDR1 is SEHNR, CDR2 FQNEAQ, per germline (reference sequence). The CDR3 loop is CATGPVAGVGDEQFF. In DNA form, the CDR3 reads TGTGCCACCGGGCCCGTAGCGGGAGTGGGGGATGAGCAGTTCTTC.

J is TRBJ2-5 and V is TRBV29-1, with 10 positions matching TRBD2. Germline V gene data show CDR1 as SQVTM and CDR2 as ANQGSEA. This CDR3 is built from 14 residues. V shed 6 bases, J shed 5 bases, and the junction held 9 bases outside the gene matches. The CDR3 bases are TGCAGCGTGAAAGCGGGAGGGCGTGCGGAGACCCAGTACTTC. This codes for CSVKAGGRAETQYF.

The chain recombines TRBV6-6 with TRBJ1-5; 10 nucleotides match TRBD1. CDR3 length: 14 residues. Trimming cost V 7 bases and J 7 bases; bases outside gene matches: 7. Looked up from germline, CDR1 is MNHNY and CDR2 is SVGAGI (reference sequence). CDR3 in amino acids: CASTPGTGEQPQHF. CDR3 nucleotide sequence: TGTGCCAGCACCCCCGGGACAGGGGAACAGCCCCAGCATTTT.

V gene TRBV27 combines with J gene TRBJ1-5; 8 bases align to TRBD1. Germline V gives CDR1 MNHEY, CDR2 SMNVEV (reference sequence). This CDR3 is built from 18 residues. The V segment lost 6 bases and the J segment 1 base; nucleotides outside the gene matches: 14. CDR3 loop: CASSPDRARGWSNQPQHF. In DNA, the CDR3 is TGTGCCAGCAGCCCGGACAGGGCAAGAGGGTGGAGCAATCAGCCCCAGCATTTT.

The chain recombines TRBV27 with TRBJ1-3, with D perhaps TRBD1 (5 bases). This CDR3 is 15 amino acids long. With 6 bases removed from V and 9 bases from J, the gap between germline ends came to 21 bases. Germline loops: CDR1 MNHEY, CDR2 SMNVEV (reference sequence). The CDR3 loop is CASRPVGGAGGTIYF. The CDR3, as DNA: TGTGCCAGCAGGCCCGTAGGAGGGGCCGGCGGCACCATATATTTT.

The chain has TRBV2 and TRBJ2-7; a possible D gene is TRBD1 (7 bases). CDR1 and CDR2 (germline): SNHLY, FYNNEI. Between the trimmed V and J ends, which lost 5 bases and 3 bases, there was a span of 17 bases. The CDR3 spans 15 residues. In DNA, the CDR3 is TGTGCCAGCAGTCCCCAGGGGGGAAGGAGCTACGAGCAGTACTTC. Its protein product is CASSPQGGRSYEQYF.

This rearrangement joins TRBV5-6 to TRBJ1-1; D not resolved. Trimming took off 0 bases at V and 3 bases at J, with 6 bases between the two ends. CDR3 size: 13 residues. The germline V gene has CDR1 SGHDT and CDR2 YYEEEE. This CDR3 is CASSLDSYTEAFF. CDR3 bases: TGTGCCAGCAGCTTGGACAGCTACACTGAAGCTTTCTTT.

The chain is built from TRBV13 and TRBJ1-1; the D gene is possibly TRBD1 (5 bases). Germline V gene lookup returns CDR1 PRHDT and CDR2 FYEKMQ (reference sequence). The CDR3 runs to 13 residues. V was cut by 4 bases and J by 2 bases, with 8 bases left in between. The CDR3 DNA reads TGTGCCAGCAGCTGGGACCGTAACACTGAAGCTTTCTTT. It yields the protein CASSWDRNTEAFF.

The chain couples TRBV11-2 to TRBJ2-7; 12 nucleotides align to TRBD2. Germline V gene lookup returns CDR1 SGHAT and CDR2 FQNNGV. The J segment lost 4 bases and the V segment lost 5 bases, leaving 3 bases of the junction unmatched. The CDR3 covers 14 residues. CDR3 protein: CASSRLAGEYEQYF. The CDR3 DNA reads TGTGCCAGCAGCCGACTAGCGGGAGAGTACGAGCAGTACTTC.

This clone was counted a single time. V usage is TRBV30 and J usage is TRBJ1-2, with D unresolved. Germline lookup yields CDR1 GTSNPN and CDR2 SVGIG (reference sequence). V was cut by 2 bases and J by 0 bases, with 7 bases left in between. The CDR3 runs 13 residues. The CDR3 nucleotides read TGTGCCTGGAGTCCAGGCTCTAACTATGGCTACACCTTC. It yields the protein CAWSPGSNYGYTF.

The V call is TRBV7-9, the J call TRBJ1-1; D may be TRBD1 (5 bases). V was pared by 5 bases and J by 3 bases, with 7 bases between. Germline values: CDR1 SEHNR, CDR2 FQNEAQ (reference sequence). The CDR3 is made up of 12 amino acids. The CDR3 protein is CASSRGDTEAFF. CDR3 in DNA: TGTGCCAGCAGCAGGGGAGACACTGAAGCTTTCTTT.

The chain has TRBV11-3 and TRBJ2-1; 9 nucleotides line up with TRBD2. CDR1 is SGHNT, CDR2 YENEEA, per germline. The CDR3 length is 14 residues. V was clipped by 5 bases and J by 8 bases; unmatched bases: 7. In DNA form, the CDR3 reads TGTGCCAGCAGCCTGGGACTAGCCAATGATGAGCAGTTCTTC. This gives the protein CASSLGLANDEQFF.

The chain joins TRBV9 to TRBJ2-1; D might be TRBD2 (5 bases). Between the trimmed V and J ends, which lost 3 bases and 0 bases, there was a span of 19 bases. Germline V gene data show CDR1 as SGDLS and CDR2 as YYNGEE. The CDR3 sequence is 18 residues long. DNA of the CDR3: TGTGCCAGCAGCGCCCGAGGGTTTAGCGAGAGCTCCTACAATGAGCAGTTCTTC. Protein sequence: CASSARGFSESSYNEQFF.

The gene calls are TRBV6-5 and TRBJ1-2; D is perhaps TRBD1 (5 bases). This CDR3 has 14 residues. Germline values: CDR1 MNHEY, CDR2 SVGAGI. Trimming shortened V by 8 bases and J by 5 bases, and 18 bases separated the two germline ends. The DNA of the CDR3 is TGTGCCAGCGGGGCGCCGGGGCTAGGTTATGGCTACACCTTC. It encodes CASGAPGLGYGYTF.

This chain connects TRBV7-2 to TRBJ2-2, with 10 positions matching TRBD2. There are 16 residues in the CDR3. Germline V gives CDR1 SGHTA, CDR2 FQGNSA. V lost 4 bases and J lost 3; bases outside the gene matches: 5. The CDR3 loop is CASSWGLATYTGELFF. The CDR3, as DNA: TGTGCCAGCAGCTGGGGACTAGCGACCTACACCGGGGAGCTGTTTTTT.

This rearrangement joins TRBV7-9 to TRBJ2-7; no clear D gene. This CDR3 region has 14 residues. The germline V gene has CDR1 SEHNR and CDR2 FQNEAQ (reference sequence). Deletions cut 2 bases from V and 2 bases from J, with 10 bases between. In nucleotides, the CDR3 is TGTGCCAGCAGCTTAAACTACGCAACCTACGAGCAGTACTTC. Protein sequence: CASSLNYATYEQYF.

This clone was found once. The chain is built from TRBV7-9 and TRBJ1-1, with D perhaps TRBD1 (6 bases). Germline V gene data show CDR1 as SEHNR and CDR2 as FQNEAQ (reference sequence). The CDR3 totals 14 residues. Trimming pared 8 bases from V and 0 bases from J, leaving 13 bases between. CDR3 DNA sequence: TGTGCCAGCGGCTATACAGGGATGAACACTGAAGCTTTCTTT. This codes for CASGYTGMNTEAFF.

This clone appeared once. The gene calls are TRBV19 and TRBJ2-3, with 11 bases identical to TRBD2. V lost 5 bases to trimming and J lost 2 bases; unmatched junction nucleotides: 12. The CDR3 length is 18 residues. Looked up from germline, CDR1 is LNHDA and CDR2 is SQIVND (reference sequence). CDR3 in amino acids: CASSEGTSGSWATDTQYF. The CDR3, as DNA: TGTGCCAGTAGTGAGGGGACTAGCGGAAGCTGGGCCACAGATACGCAGTATTTT.

The genes are TRBV2 and TRBJ1-2; D is ambiguous. The V and J ends lost 10 bases and 1 base respectively, with 7 bases between them. This CDR3 contains 11 residues. Germline lookup yields CDR1 SNHLY and CDR2 FYNNEI. Written as DNA, the CDR3 is TGTGCCAAACAGATTAACTATGGCTACACCTTC. This encodes CAKQINYGYTF.

The gene calls are TRBV7-3 and TRBJ2-1; 10 positions agree with TRBD2. Germline-derived CDR1 and CDR2 are SGHTA and FQGTGA. V lost 6 bases, J lost 5 bases, and 4 bases stayed unmatched. CDR3 length equals 14 residues. The CDR3 protein is CASSKLAGNNEQFF. The CDR3 nucleotides read TGTGCCAGCAGTAAACTAGCGGGGAACAATGAGCAGTTCTTC.

V usage is TRBV6-1 and J usage is TRBJ2-7; D is perhaps TRBD1 (5 bases). Trimming cost V 6 bases and J 2 bases, with 11 bases left between them. The CDR3 contains 13 residues. Looked up from germline, CDR1 is MNHNS and CDR2 is SASEGT. The chain's CDR3 is CASRQGGAYEQYF. DNA of the CDR3: TGTGCCAGCAGGCAGGGTGGGGCCTACGAGCAGTACTTC.

The genes are TRBV10-1 and TRBJ2-5; 7 nucleotides line up with TRBD1. The CDR3 length is 15 residues. Unmatched junction bases numbered 6, after V lost 0 bases and J lost 5 bases. The germline V gene has CDR1 WNHNN and CDR2 SYGVQD (reference sequence). The CDR3 sequence is CASSESGTARETQYF. In nucleotides, the CDR3 is TGCGCCAGCAGTGAGTCTGGGACAGCTAGGGAGACCCAGTACTTC.